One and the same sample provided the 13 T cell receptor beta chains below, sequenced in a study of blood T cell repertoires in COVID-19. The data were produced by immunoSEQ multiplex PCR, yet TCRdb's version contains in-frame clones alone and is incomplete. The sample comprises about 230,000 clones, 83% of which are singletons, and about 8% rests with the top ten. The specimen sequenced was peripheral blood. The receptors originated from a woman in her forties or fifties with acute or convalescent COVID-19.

The CDR3, as DNA: TGTGCCAGCAGCCCCCCTCGGGAGGAAAACACAGATACGCAGTATTTT. It specifies CASSPPREENTDTQYF. This sequence joins TRBV3-1 (or the pseudogene TRBV3-2) and TRBJ2-3, with 7 bases matching TRBD2. CDR3 length equals 16 residues. The V and J ends lost 4 bases and 2 bases, in that order; junction bases with no gene match: 9. Germline V CDR1 and CDR2: LGHDT, YNNKEL (reference sequence).

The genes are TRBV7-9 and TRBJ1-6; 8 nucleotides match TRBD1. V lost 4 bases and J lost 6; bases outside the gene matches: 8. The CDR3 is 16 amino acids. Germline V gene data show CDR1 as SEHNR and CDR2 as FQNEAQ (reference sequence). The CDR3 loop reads CASSSTGGAFNSPLHF. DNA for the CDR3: TGTGCCAGCAGCTCCACAGGGGGTGCTTTTAATTCACCCCTCCACTTT.

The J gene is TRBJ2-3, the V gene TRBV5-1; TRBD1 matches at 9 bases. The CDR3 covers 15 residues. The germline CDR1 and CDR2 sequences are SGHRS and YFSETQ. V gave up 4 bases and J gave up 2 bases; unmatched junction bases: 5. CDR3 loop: CASSIGQGNTDTQYF. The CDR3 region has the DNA TGCGCCAGCAGCATAGGACAGGGGAACACAGATACGCAGTATTTT.

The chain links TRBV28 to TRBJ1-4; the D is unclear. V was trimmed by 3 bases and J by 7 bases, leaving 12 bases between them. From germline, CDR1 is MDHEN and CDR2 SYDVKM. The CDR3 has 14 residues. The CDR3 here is CASSLMAVREKLFF. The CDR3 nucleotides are TGTGCCAGCAGTTTGATGGCTGTTCGTGAAAAACTGTTTTTT.

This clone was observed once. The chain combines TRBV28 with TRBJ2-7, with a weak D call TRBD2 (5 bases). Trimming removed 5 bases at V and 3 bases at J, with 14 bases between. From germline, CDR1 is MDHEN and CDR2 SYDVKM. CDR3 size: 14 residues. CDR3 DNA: TGTGCCAGCAGTGGCCCGGACTCGTACTACGAGCAGTACTTC. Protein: CASSGPDSYYEQYF.

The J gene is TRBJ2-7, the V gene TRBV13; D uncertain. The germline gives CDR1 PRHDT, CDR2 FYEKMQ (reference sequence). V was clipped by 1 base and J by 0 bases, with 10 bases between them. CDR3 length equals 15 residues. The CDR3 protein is CASSLEPASSYEQYF. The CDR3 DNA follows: TGTGCCAGCAGCTTAGAGCCGGCTAGCTCCTACGAGCAGTACTTC.

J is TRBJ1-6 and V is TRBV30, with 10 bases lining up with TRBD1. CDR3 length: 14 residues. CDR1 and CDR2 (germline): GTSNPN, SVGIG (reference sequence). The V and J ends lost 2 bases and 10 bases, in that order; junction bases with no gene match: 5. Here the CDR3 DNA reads TGTGCCTGGAGTAGGACAGGGGGAGTGTCACCCCTCCACTTT. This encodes CAWSRTGGVSPLHF.

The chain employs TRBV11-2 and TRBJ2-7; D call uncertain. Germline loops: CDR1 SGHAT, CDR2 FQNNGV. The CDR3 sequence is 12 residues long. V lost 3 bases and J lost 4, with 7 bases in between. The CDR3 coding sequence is TGTGCCAGCAGCTTGATCTATTACGAGCAGTACTTC. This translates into CASSLIYYEQYF.

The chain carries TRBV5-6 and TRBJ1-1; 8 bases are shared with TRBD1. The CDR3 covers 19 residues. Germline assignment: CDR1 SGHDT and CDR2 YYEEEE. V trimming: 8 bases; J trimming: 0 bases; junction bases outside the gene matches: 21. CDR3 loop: CASPRVGQGVRSVNTEAFF. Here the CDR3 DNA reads TGTGCCAGTCCTAGGGTAGGACAGGGCGTTCGATCCGTGAACACTGAAGCTTTCTTT.

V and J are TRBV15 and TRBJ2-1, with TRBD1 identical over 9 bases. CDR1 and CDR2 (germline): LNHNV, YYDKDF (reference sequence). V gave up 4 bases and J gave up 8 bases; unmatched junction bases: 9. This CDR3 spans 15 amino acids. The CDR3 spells CATSTQKDRGHEQFF. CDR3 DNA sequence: TGTGCCACCAGCACACAAAAGGACAGGGGTCATGAGCAGTTCTTC.

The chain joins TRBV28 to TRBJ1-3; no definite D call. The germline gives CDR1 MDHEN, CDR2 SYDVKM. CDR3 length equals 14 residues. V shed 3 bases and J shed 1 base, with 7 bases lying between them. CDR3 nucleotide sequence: TGTGCCAGCAGTTTTGGAGGGTCTGGAAACACCATATATTTT. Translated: CASSFGGSGNTIYF.

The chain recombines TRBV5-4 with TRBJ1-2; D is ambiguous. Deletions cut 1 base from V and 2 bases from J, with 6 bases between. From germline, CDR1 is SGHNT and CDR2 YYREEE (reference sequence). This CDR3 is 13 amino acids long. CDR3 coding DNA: TGTGCCAGCAGCTTGAGCGAGAACTATGGCTACACCTTC. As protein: CASSLSENYGYTF.

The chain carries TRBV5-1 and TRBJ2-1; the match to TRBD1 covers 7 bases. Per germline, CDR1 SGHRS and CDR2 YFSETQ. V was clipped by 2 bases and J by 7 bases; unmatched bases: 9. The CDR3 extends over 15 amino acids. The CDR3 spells CASSLGQEGRNEQFF. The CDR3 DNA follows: TGCGCCAGCAGCTTAGGACAGGAAGGTCGGAATGAGCAGTTCTTC.